The 29 T cell receptor beta chains listed next were all sequenced from one sample in a study of shared clonotypes between healthy human individuals. Using immunoSEQ multiplex PCR, the repertoire was profiled, and TCRdb retains in-frame clones only, with some absent. Among around 1,000,000 clones listed, around three quarters were seen once. What was sequenced was memory CD4+ T cells from PBMCs. Documented subset: CD45RA-negative fraction. The receptors shown here come from a man between 18 and 35 years old in good health. Some clones in this sample may be carry-over from other donors' samples.

The gene calls are TRBV4-1 and TRBJ1-4; D is unclear. V lost 4 bases and J 0 bases, leaving 15 bases between the germline ends. Germline CDR1 reads MGHRA; CDR2 reads YSYEKL. The CDR3 is 17 amino acids. The CDR3 sequence: CASSRTAGASTNEKLFF. For the CDR3, the DNA is TGCGCCAGCAGCCGAACCGCCGGAGCTTCAACTAATGAAAAACTGTTTTTT.

The CDR3 spells CASRTGTRAHNEQFF. The CDR3 bases are TGTGCCAGCAGAACCGGGACAAGGGCCCACAATGAGCAGTTCTTC. This chain uses TRBV28 with TRBJ2-1, with D tentatively TRBD1 (6 bases). Germline lookup yields CDR1 MDHEN and CDR2 SYDVKM. The CDR3 runs 15 residues. The germline V and J ends were trimmed by 6 bases and 5 bases, with 17 bases remaining between them.

This clone has a handful of counts. The gene calls are TRBV19 and TRBJ1-5; tentative D call: TRBD1 (6 bases). Germline CDR1 and CDR2: LNHDA and SQIVND (reference sequence). V lost 6 bases and J lost 0, with 12 bases in between. This CDR3 comprises 15 residues. DNA for the CDR3: TGTGCCAGTAGCATAAGCAGGGGTAGCAATCAGCCCCAGCATTTT. Translated, it gives CASSISRGSNQPQHF.

V usage is TRBV6-1 and J usage is TRBJ1-2; TRBD1 is a possible D gene (6 bases). This CDR3 is built from 13 residues. Trimming left V 6 bases short and J 4 bases short, with 12 bases between. Germline V gives CDR1 MNHNS, CDR2 SASEGT. CDR3 amino acids: CASRVQGSYGYTF. For the CDR3, the DNA is TGTGCCAGCAGGGTACAGGGATCCTATGGCTACACCTTC.

This chain uses TRBV5-1 with TRBJ2-7; 14 positions agree with TRBD2. This CDR3 has 17 amino acids. Germline assignment: CDR1 SGHRS and CDR2 YFSETQ. Trimming at V came to 4 bases and at J to 0 bases, leaving 6 bases not matched to a gene. Here the CDR3 reads CASSIRTSGGSSYEQYF. CDR3 nucleotides: TGCGCCAGCAGCATACGGACTAGCGGGGGGAGCTCCTACGAGCAGTACTTC.

This clone was seen just once. This rearrangement joins TRBV11-1 to TRBJ2-2; D call uncertain. Germline lookup yields CDR1 SGHAT and CDR2 FQDESV (reference sequence). This CDR3 has 15 amino acids. V gave up 2 bases and J gave up 0 bases, with 7 bases separating them. This CDR3 reads CASSLSSTNTGELFF. The CDR3 DNA is TGTGCCAGCAGCTTATCCTCCACGAACACCGGGGAGCTGTTTTTT. Full variable domain (remainder filled in from reference TRBV11-1 and TRBJ2-2): EAEVAQSPRYKITEKSQAVAFWCDPISGHATLYWYRQILGQGPELLVQFQDESVVDDSQLPKDRFSAERLKGVDSTLKIQPAELGDSAMYLCASSLSSTNTGELFFGEGSRLTVL.

The rearrangement joins TRBV11-2 to TRBJ1-2, with 8 bases that match TRBD1. Trimming removed 8 bases from V and 4 bases from J; junction bases left unmatched: 3. Germline lookup yields CDR1 SGHAT and CDR2 FQNNGV. This CDR3 is built from 12 residues. CDR3 nucleotides: TGTGCCAGCGGAGGACAGGGCTATGGCTACACCTTC. Residues: CASGGQGYGYTF.

The chain joins TRBV10-3 to TRBJ2-5, with 7 bases fitting TRBD2. V lost 5 bases, J lost 5 bases, and 8 bases stayed unmatched. The CDR3 has 14 amino acids. Germline CDR1 is ENHRY and CDR2 is SYGVKD. CDR3 in amino acids: CAISPTSDGETQYF. For the CDR3, the DNA is TGTGCCATCAGTCCAACTAGCGATGGGGAGACCCAGTACTTC.

This chain uses TRBV5-6 with TRBJ2-7; 8 nucleotides line up with TRBD2. The CDR3 extends over 15 amino acids. The germline gives CDR1 SGHDT, CDR2 YYEEEE. J lost 4 bases, V lost 4 bases, and 10 bases had no gene match. CDR3: CASSRLTGGRYEQYF. The CDR3 bases are TGTGCCAGCAGCCGACTCACGGGGGGGCGGTACGAGCAGTACTTC.

This sequence joins TRBV6-6 and TRBJ2-7, with 7 bases identical to TRBD1. Germline CDR1 reads MNHNY; CDR2 reads SVGAGI (reference sequence). The ends lost 5 bases at V and 2 bases at J; junction bases unmatched: 3. The length of the CDR3 is 13 residues. The chain's CDR3 is CASSRDSTYEQYF. Here the CDR3 DNA reads TGTGCCAGCAGTCGGGACAGCACCTACGAGCAGTACTTC.

The genes are TRBV7-9 and TRBJ1-5, with a possible D match to TRBD1 (6 bases). This CDR3 region has 16 residues. Trimming took 2 bases from V and 3 from J, leaving 14 bases between them. Germline CDR1 SEHNR, CDR2 FQNEAQ (reference sequence). The CDR3 bases are TGTGCCAGCAGCTTATCGGGCAGGGGCATCAATCAGCCCCAGCATTTT. Protein sequence: CASSLSGRGINQPQHF.

The rearrangement links TRBV28 to TRBJ2-1; 12 positions agree with TRBD2. Trimming cost V 4 bases and J 8 bases; bases outside gene matches: 9. CDR1 is MDHEN and CDR2 is SYDVKM in the germline V gene. This CDR3 has 16 residues. The CDR3 reads CASSSPWTSGNYEQFF. The CDR3, as DNA: TGTGCCAGCAGTTCCCCCTGGACTAGCGGGAACTATGAGCAGTTCTTC.

This clone was recorded once. This chain uses TRBV4-3 with TRBJ2-3, with D unclear. The V end lost 2 bases, the J end lost 6 bases, and 18 bases lay between the germline ends. This CDR3 spans 16 amino acids. Germline assignment: CDR1 LGHNA and CDR2 YSLEER. CDR3 sequence reads: CASSQLKGFVSDTQYF. CDR3 coding DNA: TGCGCCAGCAGCCAATTAAAAGGTTTTGTTTCGGATACGCAGTATTTT.

The chain employs TRBV5-1 and TRBJ2-7; TRBD1 aligns across 8 bases. Germline V lookup: CDR1 SGHRS, CDR2 YFSETQ. There are 15 residues in the CDR3. Trimming removed 5 bases from V and 1 base from J; junction bases left unmatched: 8. The CDR3 here is CASSSGQGESYEQYF. Written as DNA, the CDR3 is TGCGCCAGCAGTTCTGGACAGGGAGAATCCTACGAGCAGTACTTC.

The gene calls are TRBV5-6 and TRBJ2-1; 7 bases fit TRBD2. The CDR3 consists of 17 residues. Trimming cost V 0 bases and J 6 bases; bases outside gene matches: 12. CDR1 and CDR2 from the germline V gene are SGHDT and YYEEEE. CDR3 sequence (DNA): TGTGCCAGCAGCTTGGCCCGGGCTAGCGGCCTCCTCAATGAGCAGTTCTTC. Its translation: CASSLARASGLLNEQFF.

This clone occurred a few times. This chain joins TRBV28 and TRBJ1-2; D perhaps matches TRBD1 (5 bases). The V gene lost 7 bases and the J gene lost 2 bases, with 8 bases spanning the gap. CDR1 and CDR2 (germline): MDHEN, SYDVKM. The CDR3 is 12 residues long. CDR3 amino acids: CASTSGNYGYTF. In DNA form, the CDR3 reads TGTGCCAGCACATCAGGGAACTATGGCTACACCTTC.

A remark on this clone: Additional DNA sequences in this sample encode the identical CDR3. The chain has TRBV4-2 and TRBJ1-2, with no clear D. The CDR3 consists of 13 residues. V lost 3 bases, J lost 1 base, and 6 bases lay in between. CDR1 is LGHNA, CDR2 YNFKEQ, per germline. CDR3 DNA: TGTGCCAGCAGCCAGGACCGTAACTATGGCTACACCTTC. Its translation: CASSQDRNYGYTF.

The genes are TRBV6-5 and TRBJ1-2; D possibly corresponds to TRBD1 (6 bases). This CDR3 is built from 13 residues. The V and J ends lost 7 bases and 7 bases respectively, with 16 bases between them. Per germline, CDR1 MNHEY and CDR2 SVGAGI. In DNA, the CDR3 is TGTGCCAGCACCATAGGGGGGGATGGTGGCTACACCTTC. This codes for CASTIGGDGGYTF.

This chain uses TRBV10-1 with TRBJ1-1, with a weak D call TRBD1 (5 bases). The germline V and J ends were trimmed by 3 bases and 7 bases, with 12 bases remaining between them. CDR1 is WNHNN, CDR2 SYGVQD, per germline (reference sequence). The length of the CDR3 is 13 residues. The DNA for the CDR3 is TGCGCCAGCAGTGACCCCGGACACCATGAAGCTTTCTTT. It yields the protein CASSDPGHHEAFF.

Concerning this clone: The identical CDR3 is also encoded by other nucleotide sequences in the sample. The V and J genes are TRBV7-9 and TRBJ2-2; no definite D call. From germline, CDR1 is SEHNR and CDR2 FQNEAQ (reference sequence). V lost 1 base and J 6 bases, leaving 3 bases between the germline ends. There are 12 residues in the CDR3. The CDR3 sequence: CASSLEAGELFF. The DNA of the CDR3 is TGTGCCAGCAGCTTAGAAGCCGGGGAGCTGTTTTTT.

A remark on this clone: A read error may produce the germline difference seen at one junction end. The CDR3 DNA reads as TGTGCCAGCAGTGCCAACCCCCGGGGACTAGGTGGGAATGAGCGGTTCTTC. It encodes CASSANPRGLGGNERFF. The chain is built from TRBV6-1 and TRBJ2-1, with TRBD2 matching 8 bases. The CDR3 has 17 residues. In germline, CDR1 is MNHNS, CDR2 SASEGT.

In the case of this clone: Other DNA sequences in the same sample also yield this CDR3. This sequence joins TRBV19 and TRBJ1-5; the match to TRBD1 covers 7 bases. This CDR3 spans 14 amino acids. V trimming: 9 bases; J trimming: 1 base; junction bases outside the gene matches: 6. The germline V gene has CDR1 LNHDA and CDR2 SQIVND (reference sequence). The CDR3 is CASRDSESNQPQHF. As DNA, the CDR3 is TGTGCCAGCCGGGACAGCGAGAGCAATCAGCCCCAGCATTTT.

This clone came up many times. The V gene is TRBV5-5, the J gene TRBJ2-5; D is undetermined. Germline values: CDR1 SGHKS, CDR2 YYEKEE (reference sequence). This CDR3 region has 15 residues. The V and J ends lost 2 bases and 0 bases respectively, with 11 bases between them. The chain's CDR3 is CASSFRAGYQETQYF. In nucleotides, the CDR3 is TGTGCCAGCAGCTTTAGGGCTGGGTACCAAGAGACCCAGTACTTC.

The V gene is TRBV5-1, the J gene TRBJ2-7, with D possibly matching TRBD2 (5 bases). Looked up from germline, CDR1 is SGHRS and CDR2 is YFSETQ. V shed 0 bases and J shed 5 bases, with 15 bases lying between them. CDR3 size: 15 residues. CDR3 in DNA: TGCGCCAGCAGCTTGGTGACTAACCCCTCGGACGAGCAGTACTTC. Residues: CASSLVTNPSDEQYF.

This clone was seen ten or more times. V usage is TRBV11-2 and J usage is TRBJ2-7; possibly TRBD1 for D (6 bases). The CDR3 sequence is 15 residues long. Per the germline V gene, CDR1 is SGHAT and CDR2 is FQNNGV. Trimming left V 5 bases short and J 6 bases short, with 20 bases between. CDR3 in amino acids: CASSPTGMQGGEQYF. As DNA, the CDR3 is TGTGCCAGCAGCCCAACAGGGATGCAAGGGGGCGAGCAGTACTTC.

The chain combines TRBV7-9 with TRBJ1-2; 7 bases are shared with TRBD1. The CDR3 loop spans 13 amino acids. J lost 8 bases, V lost 1 base, and 4 bases had no gene match. CDR1 is SEHNR and CDR2 is FQNEAQ in the germline V gene (reference sequence). This CDR3 is CASSLEGARGYTF. DNA for the CDR3: TGTGCCAGCAGCTTAGAGGGGGCTAGAGGCTACACCTTC.

The rearrangement links TRBV5-6 to TRBJ2-2; maybe TRBD1 (6 bases). This CDR3 is built from 17 residues. Trimming removed 4 bases from V and 1 base from J, with 17 bases in between. Germline V lookup: CDR1 SGHDT, CDR2 YYEEEE. In nucleotides, the CDR3 is TGTGCCAGCAGCCTTTTCGGTAGGGGGAGGAACACCGGGGAGCTGTTTTTT. It encodes CASSLFGRGRNTGELFF.

As regards this clone: Additional DNA sequences in this sample encode the identical CDR3. The V and J genes are TRBV28 and TRBJ1-2; the D is unclear. Trimming pared 5 bases from V and 4 bases from J, leaving 5 bases between. CDR1 and CDR2 (germline): MDHEN, SYDVKM. This CDR3 is 11 amino acids long. CDR3 protein: CASSGGYGYTF. CDR3 in DNA: TGTGCCAGCAGTGGTGGCTATGGCTACACCTTC.

The chain uses TRBV15 and TRBJ2-3; unclear D gene. CDR3 length equals 14 residues. CDR1 and CDR2 from the germline V gene are LNHNV and YYDKDF (reference sequence). Trimming removed 1 base at V and 1 base at J, with 6 bases between. CDR3 DNA: TGTGCCACCAGCAGAGTGTCTGGCACAGATACGCAGTATTTT. Protein: CATSRVSGTDTQYF.